This is a list of T cell receptor beta chains from one sample in a study of cytomegalovirus exposure and HLA in healthy donors. Clones were read by immunoSEQ multiplex PCR, and TCRdb kept only the in-frame ones, dropping some. This table has around 130,000 clones, about 81% appearing once. The sequenced material came from PBMCs. These receptors all come from a man in his forties in good health and CMV-seronegative. CDR3s include the opening cysteine and the closing phenylalanine or tryptophan. The D gene is left open where the match is weak. Not every row has a clone size; where given, it reads once, few, many or a size class.

clone_size,d_call,j_call,v_call,cdr3_nt,cdr3_aa
.,TRBD1,TRBJ2-1,TRBV5-8,TGTGCCAGCAGCGAGACAGGGGTCTCCTACAATGAGCAGTTCTTC,CASSETGVSYNEQFF
.,TRBD2,TRBJ2-1,TRBV29-1,TGCAGCGCCAGAAAACTAGCGGGAGGGTACAATGAGCAGTTCTTC,CSARKLAGGYNEQFF
once,.,TRBJ2-5,TRBV28,TGTGCCAGCAGTTTCTGTGAGACCCAGTACTTC,CASSFCETQYF
.,TRBD1,TRBJ2-5,TRBV7-9,TGTGCCAGCAGCCACCGGGACAGGAATCAAGAGACCCAGTACTTC,CASSHRDRNQETQYF
.,.,TRBJ2-2,TRBV27,TGTGCCAGCAGTTTATCCCCCGCCGGGGAGCTGTTTTTT,CASSLSPAGELFF
.,.,TRBJ2-7,TRBV7-6,TGTGCCAGCAGCTTAGAGTCGGGGTTCTCCTACGAGCAGTACTTC,CASSLESGFSYEQYF
.,TRBD1,TRBJ2-1,TRBV7-3,TGTGCCAGCAGCACGGGGACAGGGTTCAATGAGCAGTTCTTC,CASSTGTGFNEQFF
once,.,TRBJ1-3,TRBV2,TGTGCCAGCGGCTCTGAGGCTGCAGGAAACACCATATATTTT,CASGSEAAGNTIYF
.,TRBD2,TRBJ2-3,TRBV4-3,TGCGCCAGCAGCCAAGGACCCCAGCGGGGGGGCACAGATACGCAGTATTTT,CASSQGPQRGGTDTQYF
.,.,TRBJ2-7,TRBV23-1,TGCGCCAGCAGTCAATCGAGGCACGAGCAGTACTTC,CASSQSRHEQYF
once,TRBD2,TRBJ2-7,TRBV25-1,TGTGCCAGTGGACTAGCGGATGCCTACGAGCAGTACTTC,CASGLADAYEQYF
once,.,TRBJ2-7,TRBV5-8,TGTGCCAGCATAAAGGGGTCCCAGGTCGGCTACGAGCAGTACTTC,CASIKGSQVGYEQYF
.,.,TRBJ2-5,TRBV4-1,TGCGCCAGCAGCCAAGTGGGGGCCGGGGCGGAGACCCAGTACTTC,CASSQVGAGAETQYF
.,TRBD1,TRBJ2-1,TRBV19,TGTGCCAGTAAGATTGGGACAGGGAGCTCCTACAATGAGCAGTTCTTC,CASKIGTGSSYNEQFF
.,TRBD1,TRBJ1-6,TRBV28,TGTGCCAGCAGTTCGACAGGGATTTATAATTCACCCCTCCACTTT,CASSSTGIYNSPLHF
.,.,TRBJ1-2,TRBV10-3,TGTGCCATCAGTGAACGTTCACAGGACTATGGCTACACCTTC,CAISERSQDYGYTF
.,TRBD1,TRBJ1-2,TRBV6-6,TGTGCCAGCAGTCCCCCTGCAGGGGGCTATGGCTACACCTTC,CASSPPAGGYGYTF
once,.,TRBJ1-2,TRBV6-6,TGTGCCAGCAAAAAGACAGATCTTCGGTCTTATGGCTACACCTTC,CASKKTDLRSYGYTF
.,.,TRBJ2-5,TRBV6-5,TGTGCCAGCAGGGGCCTAGCTGTAGAGACCCAGTACTTC,CASRGLAVETQYF
.,TRBD1,TRBJ2-4,TRBV29-1,TGCAGCGTACGACAGGGGATGGCCAAAAACATTCAGTACTTC,CSVRQGMAKNIQYF
once,.,TRBJ2-7,TRBV6-1,TGTGCCAGCAGTGACGGACAGGGCGGGGGGCAGTACTTC,CASSDGQGGGQYF
.,.,TRBJ2-2,TRBV4-3,TGCGCCAGCAGCCAAGAAGGGGGCACCGGGGAGCTGTTTTTT,CASSQEGGTGELFF
.,.,TRBJ2-4,TRBV29-1,TGCAGCGTTTCCCGGACTCCGGGGGAAAGTCAGTACTTC,CSVSRTPGESQYF
.,.,TRBJ2-5,TRBV18,TGTGCCAGCTCGCCTACGCTAGAGTACCAAGAGACCCAGTACTTC,CASSPTLEYQETQYF
.,.,TRBJ1-6,TRBV7-2,TGTGCCAGCAGCTTAAATTCAAATTCACCCCTCCACTTT,CASSLNSNSPLHF
.,TRBD1,TRBJ1-2,TRBV6-6,TGTGCCAGCAGTTATACGGCAGGGGGCCAGAGCTACACCTTC,CASSYTAGGQSYTF
.,.,TRBJ1-6,TRBV5-6,TGTGCCAGCAGCTTGGGGGGACTAGGCCGCAATTCACCCCTCCACTTT,CASSLGGLGRNSPLHF
.,TRBD2,TRBJ2-3,TRBV7-7,TGTGCCAGCAGCTTAGTCGCTAGCGGGGTGGGGACGCAGTATTTT,CASSLVASGVGTQYF